The 13 T cell receptor beta chains presented below share a single source sample, sequenced in a study of blood T cell repertoires in COVID-19. Produced via immunoSEQ multiplex PCR; TCRdb's table is partial and in-frame only. The sample contains about 160,000 clones, around nine tenths of which appear only once. Sequences were obtained from PBMCs or T cells enriched from blood (not recorded which). Every receptor here comes from a woman aged 50 to 65 who had recovered from COVID-19.

V is TRBV11-2 and J is TRBJ1-4, with no clear D. The CDR3 has 13 residues. Germline V CDR1 and CDR2: SGHAT, FQNNGV. Deletions cut 7 bases from V and 7 bases from J, with 13 bases between. DNA of the CDR3: TGTGCCAGCACCACTTACCTTGGTGAAAAACTGTTTTTT. Translation gives CASTTYLGEKLFF.

This sequence joins TRBV7-2 and TRBJ1-2; no reliable D call. Germline values: CDR1 SGHTA, CDR2 FQGNSA. This CDR3 has 15 residues. V was trimmed by 0 bases and J by 3 bases, leaving 11 bases between them. CDR3 nucleotide sequence: TGTGCCAGCAGCTTAGCGTTGGAGTCGTACTATGGCTACACCTTC. This codes for CASSLALESYYGYTF.

The chain combines TRBV7-9 with TRBJ1-1; D is unresolved. V lost 0 bases and J lost 1, with 9 bases in between. This CDR3 is 15 amino acids long. Germline V gene sequence: CDR1 SEHNR, CDR2 FQNEAQ (reference sequence). The DNA for the CDR3 is TGTGCCAGCAGCTTAGCTCTACAGAAGAACACTGAAGCTTTCTTT. It translates to CASSLALQKNTEAFF.

The genes are TRBV19 and TRBJ2-7; the D gene is possibly TRBD1 (5 bases). The CDR3 has 16 residues. Looked up from germline, CDR1 is LNHDA and CDR2 is SQIVND (reference sequence). V was pared by 1 base and J by 0 bases, with 13 bases between. Here the CDR3 DNA reads TGTGCCAGTAGTATAGGGGCAGGGTTATCCTCCTACGAGCAGTACTTC. Amino acid sequence: CASSIGAGLSSYEQYF. The variable domain in full, completed from reference TRBV19 and TRBJ2-7, reads DGGITQSPKYLFRKEGQNVTLSCEQNLNHDAMYWYRQDPGQGLRLIYYSQIVNDFQKGDIAEGYSVSREKKESFPLTVTSAQKNPTAFYLCASSIGAGLSSYEQYFGPGTRLTVT.

This clone showed up just once. The chain has TRBV7-3 and TRBJ2-5; the match to TRBD2 covers 8 bases. This CDR3 spans 17 amino acids. Trimming removed 0 bases from V and 5 bases from J; junction bases left unmatched: 11. Germline CDR1 and CDR2: SGHTA and FQGTGA. This CDR3 is CASSLTGGALGLETQYF. The CDR3 coding sequence is TGTGCCAGCAGCTTAACCGGGGGGGCCTTAGGCCTGGAGACCCAGTACTTC.

The chain has TRBV19 and TRBJ1-2; unclear D gene. This CDR3 has 16 amino acids. Germline CDR1 LNHDA, CDR2 SQIVND (reference sequence). Trimming shortened V by 6 bases and J by 5 bases, and 22 bases separated the two germline ends. This CDR3 reads CASRSPLGSRKYGYTF. The CDR3 coding sequence is TGTGCCAGTAGATCGCCGCTGGGGAGTAGGAAGTATGGCTACACCTTC.

The V gene is TRBV7-6, the J gene TRBJ1-3, with 9 bases aligning to TRBD1. The CDR3 covers 17 residues. Trimming cost V 4 bases and J 3 bases; bases outside gene matches: 10. Looked up from germline, CDR1 is SGHVS and CDR2 is FNYEAQ. In DNA form, the CDR3 reads TGTGCCAGCAGCTCCCACCTACAGGGGGCGGGTGGAAACACCATATATTTT. It encodes CASSSHLQGAGGNTIYF. Together with reference TRBV7-6 and TRBJ1-3, the CDR3 gives the full variable domain: GAGVSQSPRYKVTKRGQDVALRCDPISGHVSLYWYRQALGQGPEFLTYFNYEAQQDKSGLPNDRFSAERPEGSISTLTIQRTEQRDSAMYRCASSSHLQGAGGNTIYFGEGSWLTVV.

The chain has TRBV29-1 and TRBJ1-1; a possible D gene is TRBD1 (5 bases). This CDR3 has 13 amino acids. Deletions cut 5 bases from V and 2 bases from J, with 12 bases between. Germline lookup yields CDR1 SQVTM and CDR2 ANQGSEA. The CDR3 sequence: CSVTDSINTEAFF. Written as DNA, the CDR3 is TGCAGCGTTACTGACAGTATCAACACTGAAGCTTTCTTT.

The chain combines TRBV5-6 with TRBJ2-2; 9 bases are shared with TRBD2. The CDR3 has 15 residues. Germline V gene lookup returns CDR1 SGHDT and CDR2 YYEEEE. Trimming cost V 2 bases and J 6 bases; bases outside gene matches: 5. The CDR3 DNA reads TGTGCCAGCAGCTTCGGCGGGGGGGCCTCCGGGGAGCTGTTTTTT. Translated, it gives CASSFGGGASGELFF.

This chain uses TRBV9 with TRBJ2-5, with D possibly matching TRBD2 (6 bases). The CDR3 is 16 residues long. The germline gives CDR1 SGDLS, CDR2 YYNGEE. V dropped 4 bases and J dropped 1 base, with 17 bases sitting between them. In nucleotides, the CDR3 is TGTGCCAGCAGCCCGAGGAGGCGGGGCGGCCAAGAGACCCAGTACTTC. This encodes CASSPRRRGGQETQYF.

This clone was counted between two and nine times. The chain combines TRBV7-8 with TRBJ2-7, with a weak D call TRBD1 (6 bases). Germline CDR1 is SGHVS and CDR2 is FQNEAQ. This CDR3 comprises 16 residues. V shed 1 base and J shed 3 bases, with 16 bases lying between them. The DNA of the CDR3 is TGTGCCAGCAGCTTAGGGATTGGGGGCGCAGGCTACGAGCAGTACTTC. This translates into CASSLGIGGAGYEQYF.

This clone was counted once. This chain joins TRBV29-1 and TRBJ2-2, with 7 bases that match TRBD2. The CDR3 runs to 14 residues. The germline gives CDR1 SQVTM, CDR2 ANQGSEA. CDR3 region: CSTSGGVNTGELFF. CDR3 bases: TGCTCAACCTCGGGGGGAGTGAACACCGGGGAGCTGTTTTTT.

The chain has TRBV7-2 and TRBJ1-2; possible D gene TRBD1, 5 bases. The ends were cut back, 3 bases at V and 6 bases at J, with 17 bases in the middle. Per the germline V gene, CDR1 is SGHTA and CDR2 is FQGNSA. This CDR3 has 15 amino acids. For the CDR3, the DNA is TGTGCCAGCAGCTTTCCCCGGACGGGGGGAGATGGCTACACCTTC. Protein product: CASSFPRTGGDGYTF.